This T cell receptor (beta chain) was observed in a study of T cell responses to AZD1222 COVID-19 vaccine. As concerns this clone: Its antigen remains unidentified.

Findings and caveats of the study: Females made up more of the donors, who were largely white British, and clonal diversity may have come out too low. A reported finding is that nearly half of spike-specific TCRs target unmutated variant regions.

V dropped 3 bases and J dropped 7 bases, with 15 bases sitting between them. Per the germline V gene, CDR1 is SEHNR and CDR2 is FQNEAQ (reference sequence). The CDR3 is 14 amino acids. Sequencing was performed with immunoSEQ multiplex PCR; in TCRdb, only in-frame clones are kept and a portion is missing. The sample has 140,000 to 150,000 clones; 92% are singletons. The TCR was taken from an adult in good health. The source was peripheral blood, collected on day 0 of AZD1222 vaccination. The gene calls are TRBV7-9 and TRBJ1-2; possibly TRBD1 for D (5 bases). CDR3 protein: CASSFSQGWSGYTF. CDR3 in DNA: TGTGCCAGCAGCTTTAGTCAGGGTTGGAGTGGCTACACCTTC.